This T cell receptor beta chain derives from a study of OX40 agonist ivuxolimab in advanced cancers. The CDR3 runs 15 residues. V was trimmed by 6 bases and J by 3 bases, leaving 19 bases between them. Germline CDR1 is SGHRS and CDR2 is YFSETQ. The data were produced by immunoSEQ multiplex PCR, yet TCRdb's version contains in-frame clones alone and is incomplete. The data show around 69,000 clones, approximately 90% seen once. Sequenced material: CD4+ or CD8+ T cells sorted from blood, taken in a trial of the OX40 agonist ivuxolimab. The chain links TRBV5-1 to TRBJ2-7; D uncertain. This TCR was sampled from an adult with an advanced solid tumor such as melanoma, head and neck, liver or kidney cancer. The CDR3 sequence: CASNSHSPDGYEQYF. Written as DNA, the CDR3 is TGCGCCAGCAACTCCCACTCACCGGACGGCTACGAGCAGTACTTC.